Listed below are T cell receptor beta chains from one sample, sequenced in a study of T cells in Graves' hyperthyroidism and ophthalmopathy. Using its own MiXCR run on the multiplex PCR reads, TCRdb lists one record per CDR3 protein. The sample holds just under 750,000 distinct CDR3 sequences, 30% to 40% seen once. What was sequenced was blood. The receptors shown here come from a woman in her thirties or forties with Graves' hyperthyroidism. Both conserved end residues are part of each CDR3. Fields, in order: V gene, clone size, D gene, J gene, CDR3 protein, CDR3 DNA. A D gene is named only where the DNA matches it firmly. Clone size is shown for a subset of rows, as once, few, many or a class of expanded clone.

v_call: TRBV7-2; clone_size: few; d_call: TRBD2; j_call: TRBJ2-5; cdr3_aa: CASSLARLAGVQETQYF; cdr3_nt: TGTGCCAGCAGCTTAGCCCGACTAGCGGGAGTTCAAGAGACCCAGTACTTC
v_call: TRBV9; clone_size: many; d_call: .; j_call: TRBJ1-6; cdr3_aa: CASSVVGTANSPLHF; cdr3_nt: TGTGCCAGCAGCGTAGTAGGGACGGCGAATTCACCCCTCCACTTT
v_call: TRBV25-1; clone_size: many; d_call: .; j_call: TRBJ2-7; cdr3_aa: CASSEPATGIHEQYF; cdr3_nt: TGTGCCAGCAGTGAACCCGCTACAGGGATCCACGAGCAGTACTTC
v_call: TRBV4-1; clone_size: .; d_call: .; j_call: TRBJ2-7; cdr3_aa: CASSQGTTLYEQYF; cdr3_nt: TGCGCCAGCAGCCAGGGGACCACTCTCTACGAGCAGTACTTC
v_call: TRBV5-1; clone_size: few; d_call: .; j_call: TRBJ1-1; cdr3_aa: CASSLVSRGEAFF; cdr3_nt: TGCGCCAGCAGCTTGGTATCCAGGGGAGAAGCTTTCTTT
v_call: TRBV11-2; clone_size: .; d_call: .; j_call: TRBJ1-2; cdr3_aa: CASSLNTEGYGYTF; cdr3_nt: TGTGCCAGCAGCTTAAATACAGAGGGGTATGGCTACACCTTC
v_call: TRBV7-9; clone_size: .; d_call: .; j_call: TRBJ1-2; cdr3_aa: CASSHWGRGYGYTF; cdr3_nt: TGCGCCAGCAGCCACTGGGGGCGCGGCTATGGCTACACCTTC
v_call: TRBV20-1; clone_size: many; d_call: TRBD2; j_call: TRBJ2-7; cdr3_aa: CSARAGSGSSYEQYF; cdr3_nt: TGCAGTGCTAGAGCGGGGAGCGGGAGCTCCTACGAGCAGTACTTC
v_call: TRBV4-3; clone_size: .; d_call: TRBD2; j_call: TRBJ2-7; cdr3_aa: CASSQAFRLAGDYEQYF; cdr3_nt: TGCGCCAGCAGCCAAGCTTTTCGACTAGCGGGGGACTACGAGCAGTACTTC
v_call: TRBV24-1; clone_size: once; d_call: TRBD1; j_call: TRBJ1-1; cdr3_aa: CATSDSTRGQGATEAFF; cdr3_nt: TGTGCCACCAGTGATTCTACAAGGGGACAGGGGGCGACTGAAGCTTTCTTT